Listed here are 7 T cell receptor beta chains from one sample, sequenced in a study of blood T cells in healthy people across ages. Using a J-beta primer mix together with a sample-barcoded 5' primer, a second PCR was run for about 6 to 11 cycles. MiXCR was run by TCRdb on the 5' RACE reads, yielding one entry per CDR3 protein. Of 2 million or so distinct CDR3 sequences in the sample, 40% to 55% were seen once. Sequencing was performed on blood. Receptors originate from a woman aged 40-49 years in good health.

V gene TRBV27 combines with J gene TRBJ2-5, with TRBD1 identical over 8 bases. This CDR3 comprises 13 residues. Germline V lookup: CDR1 MNHEY, CDR2 SMNVEV (reference sequence). The V segment lost 8 bases and the J segment 5 bases; nucleotides outside the gene matches: 7. The CDR3 protein is CASLDRVGETQYF. CDR3 nucleotides: TGTGCCAGCCTGGACAGGGTGGGGGAGACCCAGTACTTC.

The V and J genes are TRBV29-1 and TRBJ1-4, with D hard to call. Germline V gene lookup returns CDR1 SQVTM and CDR2 ANQGSEA. V was clipped by 0 bases and J by 16 bases, with 18 bases between them. The CDR3 runs 13 residues. CDR3 in amino acids: CSVEDPSRRFPFF. The CDR3 DNA sequence: TGCAGCGTTGAAGATCCTAGCCGGCGATTTCCGTTTTTT. Full variable domain (remainder filled in from reference TRBV29-1 and TRBJ1-4): SAVISQKPSRDICQRGTSLTIQCQVDSQVTMMFWYRQQPGQSLTLIATANQGSEATYESGFVIDKFPISRPNLTFSTLTVSNMSPEDSSIYLCSVEDPSRRFPFFGSGTQLSVL.

This chain connects TRBV25-1 to TRBJ2-3; no definite D call. Germline-derived CDR1 and CDR2 are MGHDK and SYGVNS. This CDR3 spans 18 amino acids. V lost 4 bases and J 2 bases, leaving 22 bases between the germline ends. Here the CDR3 reads CASSAALLSLDNTDTQYF. CDR3 DNA: TGTGCCAGCAGTGCCGCTCTATTATCCCTTGACAACACAGATACGCAGTATTTT.

This chain connects TRBV5-1 to TRBJ1-4; 7 positions match TRBD1. V lost 3 bases and J lost 5; bases outside the gene matches: 13. The CDR3 totals 17 residues. The V gene's germline CDR1 is SGHRS and CDR2 YFSETQ. CDR3 coding DNA: TGCGCCAGCAGCTGGGGGCCTCCGGGACAGAGCAATGAAAAACTGTTTTTT. Amino acids: CASSWGPPGQSNEKLFF.

The chain recombines TRBV10-3 with TRBJ2-5, with D perhaps TRBD1 (6 bases). The DNA end favors TRBJ2-7, so the J call may be wrong. CDR1 is ENHRY and CDR2 is SYGVKD in the germline V gene. The CDR3 extends over 13 amino acids. CDR3 protein: CASAWGLGYEQYF. The CDR3 nucleotides are TGTGCCAGTGCATGGGGGCTCGGTTACGAGCAGTACTTC.

The chain carries TRBV12-3 or TRBV12-4 and TRBJ2-1, with 7 bases identical to TRBD2. V lost 3 bases, J lost 12 bases, and 11 bases stayed unmatched. This CDR3 is built from 14 residues. CDR3 sequence: CASSFETSSFGQFF. In nucleotides, the CDR3 is TGTGCCAGCAGTTTTGAGACTAGCTCATTCGGGCAGTTCTTC.

The chain has TRBV11-2 and TRBJ2-1, with 8 bases lining up with TRBD2. The ends lost 5 bases at V and 7 bases at J; junction bases unmatched: 16. The germline V gene has CDR1 SGHAT and CDR2 FQNNGV. This CDR3 is 17 amino acids long. The chain's CDR3 is CASSPKSGLVSGNEQFF. CDR3 nucleotides: TGTGCCAGCAGCCCCAAATCGGGACTAGTAAGCGGTAATGAGCAGTTCTTC.